Listed here are 21 T cell receptor beta chains from one sample, sequenced in a study of T-cell memory formation after mild COVID-19. TCRdb called the 5' RACE reads again in MiXCR, with one record for every CDR3 protein. The table includes 250,000 to 300,000 distinct CDR3 sequences, roughly 17% detected once. The sequenced sample consisted of PBMCs or a T cell subset sorted from them (not recorded which). Receptors were obtained from a man between 18 and 29 years old who had mild COVID-19 (a few samples of this study predate the infection). Cell type and time point are not known.

This clonotype was detected a few times. This chain joins TRBV7-3 and TRBJ2-2, with 7 bases fitting TRBD1. The CDR3 spans 14 residues. Germline values: CDR1 SGHTA, CDR2 FQGTGA. J gave up 4 bases and V 4 bases, and 3 bases lay outside the gene matches. The CDR3 DNA is TGTGCCAGCAGCTCCGGACAGGCCACCGGGGAGCTGTTTTTT. This encodes CASSSGQATGELFF.

The table lists this clonotype with a few counts. This sequence joins TRBV7-9 and TRBJ2-2; tentative D call: TRBD1 (6 bases). The germline V and J ends were trimmed by 3 bases and 2 bases, with 10 bases remaining between them. The germline V gene has CDR1 SEHNR and CDR2 FQNEAQ (reference sequence). This CDR3 spans 15 amino acids. CDR3 sequence (DNA): TGTGCCAGCAGCTTTTGGACAGATAACACCGGGGAGCTGTTTTTT. Encoded protein: CASSFWTDNTGELFF.

This chain connects TRBV27 to TRBJ1-2, with D tentatively TRBD1 (6 bases). Deletions cut 2 bases from V and 4 bases from J, with 14 bases between. The length of the CDR3 is 15 residues. Germline V gene sequence: CDR1 MNHEY, CDR2 SMNVEV (reference sequence). CDR3 loop: CASSLREGVGYGYTF. CDR3 coding DNA: TGTGCCAGCAGTTTAAGGGAGGGGGTCGGCTATGGCTACACCTTC.

The rearrangement links TRBV20-1 to TRBJ2-3, with D possibly matching TRBD2 (7 bases). Germline V lookup: CDR1 DFQATT, CDR2 SNEGSKA (reference sequence). V gave up 6 bases and J gave up 1 base, with 20 bases separating them. The CDR3 runs 16 residues. Here the CDR3 reads CSAEARGGHRTDTQYF. The CDR3, as DNA: TGCAGTGCCGAAGCGAGGGGGGGCCACCGCACAGATACGCAGTATTTT.

V is TRBV7-6 and J is TRBJ2-2; 8 bases map to TRBD2. Germline loops: CDR1 SGHVS, CDR2 FNYEAQ. V was pared by 2 bases and J by 7 bases, with 9 bases of the junction left unmatched. The CDR3 totals 16 residues. The CDR3, as DNA: TGTGCCAGCAGCTTACGAAGCGGGGGTACGATCGGGGAGCTGTTTTTT. Encoded protein: CASSLRSGGTIGELFF. Filled out from reference TRBV7-6 and TRBJ2-2, the complete variable domain reads GAGVSQSPRYKVTKRGQDVALRCDPISGHVSLYWYRQALGQGPEFLTYFNYEAQQDKSGLPNDRFSAERPEGSISTLTIQRTEQRDSAMYRCASSLRSGGTIGELFFGEGSRLTVL.

This clonotype was counted between two and nine times. The genes are TRBV12-3 or TRBV12-4 and TRBJ1-5; 10 positions agree with TRBD1. V trimming: 3 bases; J trimming: 1 base; junction bases outside the gene matches: 12. The length of the CDR3 is 19 residues. CDR3 loop: CASSLRNPGTGVSNQPQHF. Here the CDR3 DNA reads TGTGCCAGCAGTTTGAGGAATCCCGGGACAGGGGTAAGCAATCAGCCCCAGCATTTT.

The rearrangement joins TRBV20-1 to TRBJ2-3; either TRBD1 or TRBD2 may fit D (5 bases each). The CDR3 runs to 12 residues. From germline, CDR1 is DFQATT and CDR2 SNEGSKA (reference sequence). The DNA for the CDR3 is TGCTCGAAGGCAGGGACCACAGATACGCAGTATTTT. Its protein product is CSKAGTTDTQYF.

This clonotype occurred many times. This chain uses TRBV6-5 with TRBJ2-1; D is possibly TRBD2 (6 bases). There are 14 residues in the CDR3. Trimming pared 1 base from V and 7 bases from J, leaving 11 bases between. Germline-derived CDR1 and CDR2 are MNHEY and SVGAGI. This chain's CDR3 is CASSYYAGPNEQFF. The CDR3 coding sequence is TGTGCCAGCAGTTACTATGCGGGGCCAAATGAGCAGTTCTTC.

V gene TRBV20-1 combines with J gene TRBJ2-7; possibly TRBD1 for D (5 bases). From germline, CDR1 is DFQATT and CDR2 SNEGSKA (reference sequence). The CDR3 spans 14 residues. Trimming took off 2 bases at V and 0 bases at J, with 11 bases between the two ends. CDR3 region: CSARRQGISYEQYF. In DNA, the CDR3 is TGCAGTGCTAGAAGGCAGGGCATCTCCTACGAGCAGTACTTC.

Turning to this clonotype: One junction end disagrees with the germline gene, perhaps due to a read error. This chain connects TRBV9 to TRBJ1-1, with D uncertain. Germline CDR1 reads SGDLS; CDR2 reads YYNGEE. This CDR3 spans 14 amino acids. CDR3 region: CASSVESVPTEAFF. The CDR3 nucleotides read TGTGCCAGCAGCGTAGAGTCCGTACCAACTGAAGCTTTCTTC.

The rearrangement uses TRBV12-3 or TRBV12-4 and TRBJ1-4; D not resolved. The CDR3 totals 11 residues. V lost 3 bases and J 8 bases, leaving 4 bases between the germline ends. The DNA for the CDR3 is TGTGCCAGCAGTTTCCGGGAAAAACTGTTTTTT. It translates to CASSFREKLFF.

The CDR3 region has the DNA TGCGCCAGCAGCCAAGATCAGAGCGGTAACTATGGCTACACCTTC. Amino acid sequence: CASSQDQSGNYGYTF. This chain links TRBV4-3 with TRBJ1-2, with D hard to call. The CDR3 totals 15 residues. Trimming cost V 0 bases and J 1 base, with 9 bases left between them. CDR1 LGHNA and CDR2 YSLEER come from the germline V gene.

This clonotype has only a few counts. The rearrangement uses TRBV7-9 and TRBJ1-4; TRBD1 matches at 9 bases. The CDR3 has 21 residues. V lost 4 bases and J lost 0; bases outside the gene matches: 18. Germline V CDR1 and CDR2: SEHNR, FQNEAQ (reference sequence). CDR3 protein: CASSSYTGTGTTPTTNEKLFF. The CDR3, as DNA: TGTGCCAGCAGCTCTTACACCGGGACAGGGACTACCCCCACAACTAATGAAAAACTGTTTTTT.

This clonotype came up once. V gene TRBV5-1 combines with J gene TRBJ2-5; 14 bases map to TRBD2. The CDR3 covers 15 residues. Germline CDR1 reads SGHRS; CDR2 reads YFSETQ. V shed 2 bases, J shed 4 bases, and the junction held 1 base outside the gene matches. CDR3 in amino acids: CASSFGLAGGETQYF. The CDR3, as DNA: TGCGCCAGCAGCTTCGGACTAGCGGGAGGAGAGACCCAGTACTTC.

This clonotype has just a few counts. The rearrangement uses TRBV6-5 and TRBJ2-1; the D gene is possibly TRBD1 (6 bases). Germline V gene data show CDR1 as MNHEY and CDR2 as SVGAGI. Between the trimmed V and J ends, which lost 2 bases and 5 bases, there was a span of 16 bases. This CDR3 comprises 16 residues. This CDR3 reads CASSYETGTLHNEQFF. The CDR3 region has the DNA TGTGCCAGCAGTTACGAAACCGGGACATTGCACAATGAGCAGTTCTTC.

This clonotype was picked up a small number of times. The chain uses TRBV11-2 and TRBJ2-7; D not resolved. Germline loops: CDR1 SGHAT, CDR2 FQNNGV. This CDR3 spans 14 amino acids. Trimming shortened V by 5 bases and J by 2 bases, and 13 bases separated the two germline ends. CDR3 region: CASSRVGTPYEQYF. The CDR3 nucleotides are TGTGCCAGCAGCCGCGTCGGAACCCCCTACGAGCAGTACTTC.

The chain uses TRBV19 and TRBJ2-3; D tentatively reads TRBD1 or TRBD2 (5 bases each). The CDR3 runs 14 residues. Trimming removed 6 bases from V and 0 bases from J, with 10 bases in between. Germline CDR1 reads LNHDA; CDR2 reads SQIVND (reference sequence). CDR3 protein: CASRWDPSTDTQYF. The CDR3 DNA sequence: TGTGCCAGTAGATGGGACCCGAGCACAGATACGCAGTATTTT.

Here the CDR3 DNA reads TGCAGTGCTAGAGAACCCACAGGGTCCTACGAGCAGTACTTC. Translating it yields CSAREPTGSYEQYF. This chain links TRBV20-1 with TRBJ2-7; D may be TRBD1 (6 bases). CDR1 and CDR2 from the germline V gene are DFQATT and SNEGSKA (reference sequence). V shed 0 bases and J shed 1 base, with 10 bases lying between them. The CDR3 totals 14 residues.

The chain recombines TRBV12-3 or TRBV12-4 with TRBJ2-3, with 10 bases aligning to TRBD2. The J segment lost 4 bases and the V segment lost 6 bases, leaving 16 bases of the junction unmatched. This CDR3 contains 18 residues. CDR3 residues: CASSPRWASGGHPDTQYF. In nucleotides, the CDR3 is TGTGCCAGCAGCCCCAGGTGGGCTAGCGGGGGCCACCCAGATACGCAGTATTTT.

This clonotype was detected only a few times. V and J are TRBV7-8 and TRBJ2-7, with D unclear. The CDR3 spans 13 residues. From germline, CDR1 is SGHVS and CDR2 FQNEAQ. The ends were cut back, 2 bases at V and 2 bases at J, with 7 bases in the middle. CDR3 coding DNA: TGTGCCAGCAGCTTAAGCGCGACCTACGAGCAGTACGTC. Its protein is CASSLSATYEQYV.

This clonotype was recorded a few times. This chain uses TRBV20-1 with TRBJ1-1; weak D call: TRBD1 (6 bases). Germline V gives CDR1 DFQATT, CDR2 SNEGSKA (reference sequence). The CDR3 loop spans 13 amino acids. The ends were cut back, 3 bases at V and 4 bases at J, with 12 bases in the middle. The CDR3 loop is CSARGGLGTEAFF. The DNA of the CDR3 is TGCAGTGCTAGGGGGGGGCTGGGCACTGAAGCTTTCTTT.